A single T cell receptor beta chain is shown here with its context. What it recognizes is unknown. This CDR3 has 13 residues. CDR1 is LNHDA and CDR2 is SQIVND in the germline V gene (reference sequence). With 8 bases removed from V and 7 bases from J, the gap between germline ends came to 15 bases. This sample stems from a study of cytomegalovirus exposure and HLA in healthy donors. Findings of the study overall: Another analysis was done later, and it associated 17,000 or so TCR beta sequences with HLA alleles at 0.05 false discovery rate.

The PCR contained 60 Vbeta and 13 Jbeta primers. The repertoire was sequenced with immunoSEQ multiplex PCR; TCRdb's copy has only in-frame clones and lacks some. The sample shows around 200,000 clones, 75% to 85% of them seen only once. The source material was PBMCs. The TCR sequence derives from a boy aged 5-17 years in good health and CMV-seronegative. The chain links TRBV19 to TRBJ2-1; D is uncertain. The DNA of the CDR3 is TGTGCCAGTTTGGAGTTAGAAAGAAATGAGCAGTTCTTC. This sequence encodes CASLELERNEQFF.